This T cell receptor (beta chain) was recorded in a study of T cell responses to AZD1222 COVID-19 vaccine. Study-wide findings and caveats: Among those given AZD1222, only 6 or 7 were seropositive at baseline. Among the donors, most were white British and more were female, and clonal diversity was possibly underestimated.

About this clone itself: The antigen is unknown.

Sequencing was performed with immunoSEQ multiplex PCR; in TCRdb, only in-frame clones are kept and a portion is missing. The sample carries about 170,000 clones, roughly nine tenths recorded once. This CDR3 region has 17 residues. The trim removed 0 bases at V and 13 bases at J, leaving 18 bases unmatched. The material was peripheral blood, obtained on day 0 of AZD1222 vaccination. This TCR derives from an adult in good health. V gene TRBV5-3 combines with J gene TRBJ1-1; 10 bases match TRBD1. TRBV5-3 is noted as an ORF with a role that remains uncertain. CDR3 amino acids: CARSLEGDRGLTLAGFF. CDR3 nucleotide sequence: TGTGCCAGAAGCTTGGAGGGGGACAGGGGCCTCACGTTGGCAGGTTTCTTT.